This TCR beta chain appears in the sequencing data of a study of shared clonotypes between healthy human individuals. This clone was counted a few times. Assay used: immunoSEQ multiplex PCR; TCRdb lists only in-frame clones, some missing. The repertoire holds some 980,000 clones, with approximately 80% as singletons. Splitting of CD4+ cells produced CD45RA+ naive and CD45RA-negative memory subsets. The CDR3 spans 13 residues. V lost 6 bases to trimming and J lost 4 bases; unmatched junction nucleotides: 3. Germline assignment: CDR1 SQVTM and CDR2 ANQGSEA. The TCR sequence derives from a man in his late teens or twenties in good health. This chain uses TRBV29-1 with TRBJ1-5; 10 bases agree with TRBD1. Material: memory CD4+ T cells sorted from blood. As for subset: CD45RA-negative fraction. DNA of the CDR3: TGCAGCGTGGGGGACAGGGGTAATCAGCCCCAGCATTTT. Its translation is CSVGDRGNQPQHF.